Listed here are 14 T cell receptor beta chains from one sample, sequenced in a study of early T cells in non-severe SARS-CoV-2 infection. MiXCR was run by TCRdb on the 5' RACE reads, yielding one entry per CDR3 protein. The repertoire has around 88,000 distinct CDR3 sequences, around an eighth of them found once; the top ten carry roughly 6.4%. The sequenced sample was whole blood. These receptors were obtained from an adult who was a healthcare worker with PCR-confirmed SARS-CoV-2 infection or an uninfected control (not recorded which).

In its sample, this clonotype was seen a few times. An end of the junction does not agree with germline; a read error may underlie this. V is TRBV20-1 and J is TRBJ2-1; 11 bases map to TRBD1. This CDR3 comprises 18 residues. The germline gives CDR1 DFQATT, CDR2 SNEGSKA (reference sequence). The CDR3 DNA reads TGCAGTGCTAACCGGGACAGGGGGGCTCTTGCTGGATACATTGAGCAGTTCTTC. Translation gives CSANRDRGALAGYIEQFF.

There are a few counts of this clonotype. The V and J genes are TRBV5-1 and TRBJ2-1; TRBD2 aligns across 13 bases. V shed 3 bases, J shed 5 bases, and the junction held 8 bases outside the gene matches. CDR3 length: 17 residues. In germline, CDR1 is SGHRS, CDR2 YFSETQ. CDR3 coding DNA: TGCGCCAGCAGCTGGACTAGCGGGAGTCCCCTCAACAATGAGCAGTTCTTC. This encodes CASSWTSGSPLNNEQFF. The variable domain in full, completed from reference TRBV5-1 and TRBJ2-1, reads KAGVTQTPRYLIKTRGQQVTLSCSPISGHRSVSWYQQTPGQGLQFLFEYFSETQRNKGNFPGRFSGRQFSNSRSEMNVSTLELGDSALYLCASSWTSGSPLNNEQFFGPGTRLTVL.

The chain combines TRBV7-8 with TRBJ2-2; D remains unclear. This CDR3 spans 15 amino acids. The V gene's germline CDR1 is SGHVS and CDR2 FQNEAQ. The ends were cut back, 1 base at V and 1 base at J, with 7 bases in the middle. The CDR3 loop is CASSLEAMNTGELFF. In DNA form, the CDR3 reads TGTGCCAGCAGCTTAGAAGCGATGAACACCGGGGAGCTGTTTTTT.

The genes are TRBV7-2 and TRBJ1-1, with TRBD1 as a possible D gene (5 bases). Germline V gene data show CDR1 as SGHTA and CDR2 as FQGNSA. The length of the CDR3 is 16 residues. The ends were cut back, 3 bases at V and 0 bases at J, with 14 bases in the middle. The CDR3: CASSFHSNRMNTEAFF. The DNA for the CDR3 is TGTGCCAGCAGCTTCCACTCTAACAGGATGAACACTGAAGCTTTCTTT.

This clonotype was counted only a few times. This chain links TRBV28 with TRBJ1-5; D is uncertain. Trimming removed 6 bases at V and 2 bases at J, with 14 bases between. Germline V gives CDR1 MDHEN, CDR2 SYDVKM. The CDR3 has 15 residues. The DNA for the CDR3 is TGTGCCAGCAGCCCAGTTTTAGGAGGCAATCAGCCCCAGCATTTT. It translates to CASSPVLGGNQPQHF.

V and J are TRBV6-6 and TRBJ1-4; D is perhaps TRBD1 (6 bases). CDR1 MNHNY and CDR2 SVGAGI come from the germline V gene (reference sequence). The CDR3 runs to 13 residues. Trimming pared 4 bases from V and 7 bases from J, leaving 10 bases between. The DNA for the CDR3 is TGTGCCAGCAGTTTCGAGGGGGGTGAAAAACTGTTTTTT. Translation gives CASSFEGGEKLFF.

The sample holds many counts of this clonotype. The chain uses TRBV29-1 and TRBJ2-2; 9 bases match TRBD1. Germline V gene data show CDR1 as SQVTM and CDR2 as ANQGSEA. J gave up 4 bases and V 3 bases, and 6 bases lay outside the gene matches. There are 15 residues in the CDR3. Here the CDR3 reads CSVDGDRARTGELFF. The CDR3 nucleotides are TGCAGCGTTGACGGGGACAGGGCCCGCACCGGGGAGCTGTTTTTT.

J is TRBJ1-1 and V is TRBV25-1; TRBD1 might be the D (6 bases). Germline CDR1 reads MGHDK; CDR2 reads SYGVNS. The V end lost 8 bases, the J end lost 4 bases, and 11 bases lay between the germline ends. CDR3 length: 12 residues. The CDR3 region is CASGTGTTEAFF. Written as DNA, the CDR3 is TGTGCCAGCGGAACAGGGACCACTGAAGCTTTCTTT.

Details on this clonotype: One end of the junction does not line up with germline, which may come from a read error. The chain carries TRBV2 and TRBJ2-2; tentative D call: TRBD2 (5 bases). The CDR3 is made up of 14 amino acids. The V gene's germline CDR1 is SNHLY and CDR2 FYNNEI. DNA of the CDR3: TGTGCCAGCAGTGAACTAACGAACACCGGGGAGCTGTATTTT. Amino acids: CASSELTNTGELYF. Filled out from reference TRBV2 and TRBJ2-2, the complete variable domain reads EPEVTQTPSHQVTQMGQEVILRCVPISNHLYFYWYRQILGQKVEFLVSFYNNEISEKSEIFDDQFSVERPDGSNFTLKIRSTKLEDSAMYFCASSELTNTGELYFGEGSRLTVL.

This clonotype was counted many times. The chain joins TRBV14 to TRBJ1-1; D is ambiguous. V was shortened by 4 bases and J by 0 bases, with 9 bases between the two germline ends. The CDR3 is 14 residues long. Germline-derived CDR1 and CDR2 are SGHDN and FVKESK. CDR3 loop: CASSLAGMNTEAFF. CDR3 nucleotides: TGTGCCAGCAGCCTTGCGGGGATGAACACTGAAGCTTTCTTT.

This clonotype was detected ten times or more. J is TRBJ1-6 and V is TRBV19, with D unresolved. V lost 7 bases, J lost 9 bases, and 16 bases lay in between. This CDR3 has 14 residues. CDR1 and CDR2 (germline): LNHDA, SQIVND (reference sequence). CDR3 sequence reads: CASTLRRGVSPLHF. In nucleotides, the CDR3 is TGTGCCAGTACCCTCCGGCGTGGCGTTTCACCCCTCCACTTT.

This clonotype was observed a handful of times. This chain connects TRBV19 to TRBJ2-2; D tentatively fits TRBD1 or TRBD2 (5 bases each). Germline V lookup: CDR1 LNHDA, CDR2 SQIVND (reference sequence). CDR3 length: 14 residues. V was pared by 5 bases and J by 3 bases, with 10 bases between. This CDR3 reads CASSPRGDTGELFF. CDR3 in DNA: TGTGCCAGTAGTCCGAGGGGCGACACCGGGGAGCTGTTTTTT.

V and J are TRBV28 and TRBJ2-3; 12 bases match TRBD2. J lost 4 bases, V lost 4 bases, and 18 bases had no gene match. Germline V CDR1 and CDR2: MDHEN, SYDVKM. The CDR3 length is 20 residues. CDR3 region: CASSSPPRASGRGRADTQYF. The CDR3 DNA reads as TGTGCCAGCAGTTCCCCCCCTCGGGCTAGCGGGAGGGGTAGGGCAGATACGCAGTATTTT.

This clonotype came up a few times. This chain connects TRBV18 to TRBJ2-7, with D tentatively TRBD1 or TRBD2 (6 bases each). Germline V gene sequence: CDR1 KGHSH, CDR2 LQKENI. The V end lost 3 bases, the J end lost 6 bases, and 18 bases lay between the germline ends. This CDR3 has 15 residues. For the CDR3, the DNA is TGTGCCAGCTCACCTTCCGCCGGGGGCATCGCCGAGCAGTACTTC. Translating gives CASSPSAGGIAEQYF.